What follows describes a single TCR beta chain. This clone is a singleton in its sample. This clone's antigen is unknown. No base-level quality is on record; no much larger clone is a single base apart. This sample is drawn from a study of cytomegalovirus exposure and HLA in healthy donors (dated by TCRdb to about 2017). The study in broad terms: An earlier analysis of 550 to 700 of the donors reported 276 Gb of sequence data and some 120 million unique TCR beta sequences from some 180 million T cells. Typing coverage differed by locus: A, B, C, DRB1 and DQB1 were typed in roughly 620-640 donors, DQA1 in about 500, DPA1 in around 580, and DPB1 in 472. Rather than using new phenotypic data, the later analysis identified candidate immune exposures from TCR beta sequences and from how often those sequences occurred across donors. A later genetic analysis took genome-wide SNP genotypes for about 55% of the 666 donors and used that subset as a discovery cohort. Donor age, sex, ethnicity and CMV serostatus were compiled alongside the repertoire data. To decide whether each TCR beta V gene segment behaved as functional or pseudogenic, an earlier analysis of fewer than 750 of the donors relied on high-throughput TCR beta sequencing. Because of strong linkage in the cohort, 4 to 6 DR-DQ haplotypes were treated as single units for association and clustering. Of the roughly 400 genotyped donors, over 70% fell in the genetic ancestry cluster associated with self-reported Caucasian donors. Roughly 300 gigabases of sequencing data and 80 million or so unique TCR sequences were included in an early release covering under 650 HLA-typed donors. Using immunosequencing, the study profiled T cell repertoires from about 620 subjects and related those repertoires to cytomegalovirus serostatus. The study aimed to test whether signatures of past pathogen exposure could be identified by cataloging public T cell receptors. Class I and class II HLA loci were covered by the typing at four-digit resolution. Every discovery cohort repertoire had been produced on one sequencing platform. Among about 360 genotyped donors of the cohort, an average of 235,054 unique TCR beta nucleotide sequences were sequenced per donor, roughly 18% of them non-productive. In addition to the first cohort of around 670 subjects, a separate validation cohort of around 110 different subjects was used. High-throughput TCR immunosequencing, statistical association of individual TCRs with disease status, and machine learning were combined to predict cytomegalovirus infection status. A later analysis re-analyzed previously published TCR beta repertoires from 600 to 850 donors and added high-resolution HLA genotyping to study TCR occurrence patterns. What the research found in general, with its limitations: A later analysis reported that several top co-occurrence clusters appeared linked to parvovirus B19, influenza, CMV and Epstein-Barr virus. Sequencing depth was assumed to be roughly uniform across donors in the presence/absence analyses, though that assumption may not hold. In a later genetic analysis, fewer N-insertions in productive TCRs were reported among donors in an Asian-associated ancestry cluster than the roughly 670-donor mean. According to a later analysis, TCR association rates differed among HLA loci, with DRB1 alleles showing the most associated TCRs and HLA-C alleles showing the fewest. A later genetic analysis associated a missense DCLRE1C variant with V-gene and J-gene trimming of TCR beta chains, and an independent cohort replicated the association. The classifier was reported to diagnose cytomegalovirus status with high specificity and sensitivity in both the original and validation cohorts. Compared with equally common non-associated chains, HLA-associated TCR beta chains in a later analysis were more clonally expanded and had lower generation probabilities. Because HLA typing was unavailable for some donors at each locus, only the typed subset was used in association tests. The 87-base-pair reads could not distinguish some IMGT-functional V segments, including TRBV6-2 and TRBV6-3, so those segments were excluded. It was suggested by the authors that the approach could potentially be generalized to other disease states and immunological phenotypes. Because counts were too low, about 15 rarely observed V segments, including chromosome 9 orphons, were left out of the earlier analysis of a few hundred of the donors. A few of the identified cytomegalovirus-associated TCR beta chains were confirmed in vitro to be specific for cytomegalovirus antigens. Most CMV-associated TCR beta chains appeared to be HLA-restricted in a later analysis, and the HLA associations seemed to be driven largely by CMV exposure. Most TCR sequences were seen in very few donors, while some public TCRs were found in many individuals. When HLA alleles, especially DR and DQ, strongly co-occurred, TCR associations were difficult to assign to individual alleles. CMV serostatus was the only immune exposure information available for the cohort. Broadly in line with IMGT annotations, most TCR beta V segments showed up in productive rearrangements about 87% or about 30% of the time in an earlier analysis of several hundred of the donors. Linkage disequilibrium might explain the correlated functional status among segregating V segments, but an unknown experimental factor could not be ruled out. The study gave a list of about 170 TCR beta chains associated with cytomegalovirus. Only TCR beta chains were sequenced in this cohort, and the absence of alpha or paired-chain data limited detectable features. At a false discovery rate of 0.05, a later analysis linked 15,000 to 20,000 TCR beta sequences to specific HLA alleles. A further reported finding was that TCR beta sequences accurately predicted the HLA-A and HLA-B alleles for most subjects in the first cohort. A cluster of highly shared sequence variants was judged likely to represent a technical artifact of the sequencing pipeline.

The library came from the immunoSEQ multiplex PCR assay. The multiplex PCR relied on a mix of 60 forward primers for TCR Vbeta segments and 13 reverse primers for TCR Jbeta segments. The CDR3 region of rearranged TCR beta genes was amplified from genomic DNA with a multiplex PCR assay. Amplified TCR beta libraries were sequenced as 87-base-pair reads on the Illumina HiSeq System. As for the authors' bioinformatics: A later analysis tallied 75 million to 85 million unique TCR beta chains across the 666 repertoires, and some 12 million of those chains were shared by two or more donors. Raw reads were error-corrected and collapsed into unique sequences by a nearest-neighbor algorithm in which closely related sequences were merged to remove PCR and sequencing errors. Alignment of CDR3 sequences to IMGT reference sequences was used to assign V, D and J gene segments. Each retained sequence needed at least a six-nucleotide match to both a V gene segment and a J gene segment. Rearrangements were classified as productive when the CDR3 lacked stop codons and remained in frame with V and J, and all other rearrangements were classified as non-productive. CDR3 was defined according to IMGT convention as the region running from the second conserved V-encoded cysteine to the conserved J-encoded phenylalanine. In an earlier analysis of just under 600 of the donors, sequences lacking an unambiguous match to a single V gene segment were excluded. An earlier analysis of 500 to 700 of the donors classified V segments as functional when productive rearrangements were above 56.7% and as segregating when the standard deviation between donors was above 5%. A statistical classification framework was developed to diagnose cytomegalovirus status using the catalog of TCR beta chain sequences. V and J gene assignment, in a later analysis, came from comparing TCR nucleotide sequences with IMGT/GENE-DB human TR gene sequences. In a later analysis, CDR3 sequences and most-parsimonious VDJ recombination scenarios were assigned using the TCRdist pipeline. In a later analysis, each TCR beta chain was defined by its CDR3 amino acid sequence together with its V-gene family, and reads without a unique V-gene family were excluded. To address suspected cross-contamination and a sequencing artifact, a later analysis removed 450 to 700 highly shared, low-generation-probability nucleotide sequences. For each public chain, a later analysis derived a clonal expansion index from normalized ranks of inferred template counts within each repertoire. In a later analysis, generation probabilities were computed using a VDJ recombination model fitted to out-of-frame rearrangements, and the results were checked against IGoR. Hypergeometric tests were used in a later analysis to score TCR-TCR, TCR-HLA and TCR-CMV co-occurrence, with a repertoire-size bias correction applied to the TCR pairs. False discovery rates were estimated in a later analysis by permuting HLA or CMV assignments 20 times. A later analysis grouped co-occurring TCRs with DBSCAN, adding TCRdist sequence similarity when clustering within HLA-allele-positive subsets. For co-occurrence clustering, repertoires with fewer than 30,000 or more than 120,000 public chains were excluded, along with roughly 5 repertoires with anomalous nucleotide sharing. TCRdb holds this immuneACCESS table with in-frame rearrangements only. Some clones are missing; in checked studies, unresolved V genes explain under half, and the rest has no known cause. The V and J calls and the clone size are those of that table, but D and trimming were determined from the DNA. This sample comprises about 97,000 clones, over 60% of them detected only once. The ten largest account for around 9.6% of the sample.

V is clipped by 0 bases and J by 2 bases, and the sequence between their germline boundaries is 8 bases long. Looking up the germline V gene yields CDR1 SGHAT and CDR2 FQNNGV. The CDR3 has 14 amino acids, counting the end cysteine and phenylalanine. The kept DNA is CDR3 alone, 42 bases in frame from the first base. The cohort comprised around 700 healthy bone marrow donors. All cohort members were sampled while nominally healthy, although unrecorded immune exposures were likely present. The donor tested CMV seropositive and was one of the 289 seropositive cohort members. A peripheral blood sample was provided by each donor, and peripheral blood mononuclear cells were used for TCR beta sequencing. Genomic DNA was extracted from the blood cell samples with the Qiagen DNeasy Blood Extraction Kit.

Recombination joined TRBV11-2 with TRBJ2-7, with TRBD1 as a weak D call on 6 bases. The sequencing input was PBMCs. The clonotype originates from a male donor in good health and CMV-seropositive. The CDR3 region has the sequence CASSLDRGPYEQYF. The bases read TGTGCCAGCAGCTTAGACAGGGGACCCTACGAGCAGTACTTC.